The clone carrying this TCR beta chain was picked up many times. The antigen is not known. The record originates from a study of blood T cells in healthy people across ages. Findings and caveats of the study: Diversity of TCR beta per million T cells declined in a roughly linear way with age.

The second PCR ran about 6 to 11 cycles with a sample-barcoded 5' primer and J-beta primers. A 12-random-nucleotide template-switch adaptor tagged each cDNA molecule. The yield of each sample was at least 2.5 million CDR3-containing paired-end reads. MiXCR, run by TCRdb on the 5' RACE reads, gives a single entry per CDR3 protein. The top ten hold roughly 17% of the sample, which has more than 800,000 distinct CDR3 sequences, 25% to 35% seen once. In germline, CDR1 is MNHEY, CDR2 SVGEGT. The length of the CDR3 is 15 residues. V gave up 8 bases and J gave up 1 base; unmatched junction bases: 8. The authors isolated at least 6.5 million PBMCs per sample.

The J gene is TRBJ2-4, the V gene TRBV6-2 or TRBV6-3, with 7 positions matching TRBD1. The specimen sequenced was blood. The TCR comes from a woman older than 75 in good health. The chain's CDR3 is CASGRQGMAKNIQYF. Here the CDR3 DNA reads TGTGCCAGCGGTCGACAGGGAATGGCCAAAAACATTCAGTACTTC.